Sequencing of this T cell receptor (beta chain) was carried out in a study of OX40 agonist ivuxolimab in advanced cancers. CDR1 is LGHNA and CDR2 is YNFKEQ in the germline V gene. CDR3 length: 16 residues. V dropped 2 bases and J dropped 2; count of bases not matched to a gene: 3. Measured with immunoSEQ multiplex PCR; TCRdb has only the in-frame clones, and not every one. The sample includes about 79,000 clones, about 84% seen only once; the top ten take 0.45% to 0.6%. The specimen comprised CD4+ or CD8+ T cells sorted from blood, sampled in a trial of the OX40 agonist ivuxolimab. This clonotype was sampled from an adult with an advanced solid tumor such as melanoma, head and neck, liver or kidney cancer. The chain links TRBV4-2 to TRBJ2-6; 7 positions match TRBD1. CDR3 coding DNA: TGTGCCAGCAGCCAACAACAGGGGACTGGGGCCAACGTCCTGACTTTC. It translates to CASSQQQGTGANVLTF.